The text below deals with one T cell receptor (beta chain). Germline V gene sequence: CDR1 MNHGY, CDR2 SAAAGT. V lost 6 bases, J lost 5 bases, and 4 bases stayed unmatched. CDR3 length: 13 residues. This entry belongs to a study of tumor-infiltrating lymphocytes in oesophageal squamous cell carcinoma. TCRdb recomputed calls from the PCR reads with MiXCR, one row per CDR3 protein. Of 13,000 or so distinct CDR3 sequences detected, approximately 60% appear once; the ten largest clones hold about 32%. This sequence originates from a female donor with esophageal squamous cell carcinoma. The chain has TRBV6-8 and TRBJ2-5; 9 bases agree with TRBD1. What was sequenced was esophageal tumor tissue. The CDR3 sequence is CASRQGAGETQYF. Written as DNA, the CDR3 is TGTGCCAGCAGACAGGGGGCTGGGGAGACCCAGTACTTC.